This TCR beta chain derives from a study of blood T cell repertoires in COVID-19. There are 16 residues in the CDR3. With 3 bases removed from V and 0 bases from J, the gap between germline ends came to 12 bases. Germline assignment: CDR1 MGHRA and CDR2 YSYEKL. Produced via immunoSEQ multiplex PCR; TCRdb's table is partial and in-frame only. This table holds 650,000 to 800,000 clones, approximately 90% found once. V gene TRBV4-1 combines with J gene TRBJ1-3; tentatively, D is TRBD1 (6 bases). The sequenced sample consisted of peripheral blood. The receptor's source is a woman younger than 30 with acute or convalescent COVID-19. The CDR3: CASSHPGQTSGNTIYF. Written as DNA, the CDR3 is TGCGCCAGCAGCCACCCCGGACAGACCTCTGGAAACACCATATATTTT.